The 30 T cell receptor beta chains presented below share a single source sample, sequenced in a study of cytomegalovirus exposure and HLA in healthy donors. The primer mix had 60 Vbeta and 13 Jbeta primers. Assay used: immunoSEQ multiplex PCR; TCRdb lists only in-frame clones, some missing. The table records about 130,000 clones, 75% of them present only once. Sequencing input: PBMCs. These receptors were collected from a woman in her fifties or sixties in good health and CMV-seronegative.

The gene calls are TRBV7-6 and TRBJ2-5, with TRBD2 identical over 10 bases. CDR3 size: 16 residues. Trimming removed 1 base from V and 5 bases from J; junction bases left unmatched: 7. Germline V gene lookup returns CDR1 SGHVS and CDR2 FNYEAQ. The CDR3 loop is CASSLVPSGSGETQYF. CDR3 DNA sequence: TGTGCCAGCAGCTTAGTGCCTAGCGGGAGCGGGGAGACCCAGTACTTC. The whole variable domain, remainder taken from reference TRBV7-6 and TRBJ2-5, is GAGVSQSPRYKVTKRGQDVALRCDPISGHVSLYWYRQALGQGPEFLTYFNYEAQQDKSGLPNDRFSAERPEGSISTLTIQRTEQRDSAMYRCASSLVPSGSGETQYFGPGTRLLVL.

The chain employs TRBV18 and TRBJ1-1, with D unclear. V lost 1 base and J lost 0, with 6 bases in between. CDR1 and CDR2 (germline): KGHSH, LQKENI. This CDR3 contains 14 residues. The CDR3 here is CASSPLNMNTEAFF. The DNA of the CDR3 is TGTGCCAGCTCACCACTTAACATGAACACTGAAGCTTTCTTT.

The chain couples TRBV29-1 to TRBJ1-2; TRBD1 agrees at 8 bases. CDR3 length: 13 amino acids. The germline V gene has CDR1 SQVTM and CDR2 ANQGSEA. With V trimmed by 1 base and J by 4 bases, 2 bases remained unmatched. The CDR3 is CSVEAGGVYGYTF. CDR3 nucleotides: TGCAGCGTTGAAGCAGGGGGCGTCTATGGCTACACCTTC.

CDR3 coding DNA: TGCGCCAGCAGTCCAAGACTAGCGGGAGAAGGAGAGACCCAGTACTTC. It translates to CASSPRLAGEGETQYF. The genes are TRBV5-1 and TRBJ2-5, with TRBD2 identical over 12 bases. J was trimmed by 4 bases and V by 5 bases; bases with no gene match: 9. CDR1 and CDR2 from the germline V gene are SGHRS and YFSETQ. The length of the CDR3 is 16 residues.

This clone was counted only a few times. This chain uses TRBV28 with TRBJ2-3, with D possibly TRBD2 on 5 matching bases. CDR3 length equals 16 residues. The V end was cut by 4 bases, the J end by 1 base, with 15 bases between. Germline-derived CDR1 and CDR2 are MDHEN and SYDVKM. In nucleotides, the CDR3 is TGTGCCAGCAGTTCGGAGCGGTCTGGGGGCACAGATACGCAGTATTTT. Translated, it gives CASSSERSGGTDTQYF.

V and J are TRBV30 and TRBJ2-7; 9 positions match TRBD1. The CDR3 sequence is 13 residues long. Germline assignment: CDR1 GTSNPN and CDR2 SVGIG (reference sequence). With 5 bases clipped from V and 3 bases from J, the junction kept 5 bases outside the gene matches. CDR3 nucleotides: TGTGCCTGGCGGGACAGGGCTTTCTACGAGCAGTACTTC. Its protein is CAWRDRAFYEQYF.

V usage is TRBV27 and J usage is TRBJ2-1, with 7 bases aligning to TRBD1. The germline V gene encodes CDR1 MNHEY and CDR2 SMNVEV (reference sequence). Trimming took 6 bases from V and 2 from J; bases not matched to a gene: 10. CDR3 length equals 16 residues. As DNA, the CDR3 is TGTGCCAGCAGCCCACGAGGGGGCGGAACCTACAATGAGCAGTTCTTC. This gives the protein CASSPRGGGTYNEQFF.

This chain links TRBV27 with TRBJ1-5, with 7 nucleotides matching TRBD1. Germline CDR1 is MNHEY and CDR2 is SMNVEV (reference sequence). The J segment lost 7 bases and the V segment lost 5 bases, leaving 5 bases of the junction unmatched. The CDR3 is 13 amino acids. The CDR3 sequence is CASSGQQGQPQHF. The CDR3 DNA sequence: TGTGCCAGCAGTGGACAACAGGGGCAGCCCCAGCATTTT.

CDR3 nucleotides: TGTGCCAGCAGCTCCCAAACCGGGACTATGAATGAGCAGTTCTTC. This gives the protein CASSSQTGTMNEQFF. The rearrangement links TRBV7-2 to TRBJ2-1, with 7 bases identical to TRBD2. The germline gives CDR1 SGHTA, CDR2 FQGNSA. Germline trimming cut 4 bases from V and 7 bases from J; bases unmatched to any gene: 10. The CDR3 contains 15 residues.

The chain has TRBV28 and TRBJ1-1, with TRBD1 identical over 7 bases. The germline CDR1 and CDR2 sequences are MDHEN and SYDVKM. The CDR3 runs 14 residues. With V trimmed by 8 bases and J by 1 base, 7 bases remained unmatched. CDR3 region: CASRTGVRNTEAFF. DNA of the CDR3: TGTGCCAGCCGTACAGGGGTCAGGAACACTGAAGCTTTCTTT.

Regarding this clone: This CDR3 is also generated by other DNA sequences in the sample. CDR3 coding DNA: TGTGCCAGCAGCACGGGGGATACGCAGTATTTT. It encodes CASSTGDTQYF. The V and J genes are TRBV7-8 and TRBJ2-3; TRBD2 might be the D (5 bases). Germline V gene data show CDR1 as SGHVS and CDR2 as FQNEAQ. The germline V and J ends were trimmed by 5 bases and 6 bases, with 6 bases remaining between them. The CDR3 loop spans 11 amino acids.

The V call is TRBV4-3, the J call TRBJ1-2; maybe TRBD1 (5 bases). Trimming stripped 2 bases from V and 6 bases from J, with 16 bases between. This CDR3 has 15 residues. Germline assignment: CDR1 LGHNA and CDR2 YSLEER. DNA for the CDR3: TGCGCCAGCAGCCAAAGTACAGGACAAAAAAATGGCTACACCTTC. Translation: CASSQSTGQKNGYTF.

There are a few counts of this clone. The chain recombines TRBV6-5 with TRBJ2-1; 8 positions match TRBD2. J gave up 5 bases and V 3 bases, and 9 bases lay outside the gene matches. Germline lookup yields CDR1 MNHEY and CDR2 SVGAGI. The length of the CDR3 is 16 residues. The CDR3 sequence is CASSYSIAGSNNEQFF. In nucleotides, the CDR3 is TGTGCCAGCAGTTATTCTATAGCGGGATCTAACAATGAGCAGTTCTTC.

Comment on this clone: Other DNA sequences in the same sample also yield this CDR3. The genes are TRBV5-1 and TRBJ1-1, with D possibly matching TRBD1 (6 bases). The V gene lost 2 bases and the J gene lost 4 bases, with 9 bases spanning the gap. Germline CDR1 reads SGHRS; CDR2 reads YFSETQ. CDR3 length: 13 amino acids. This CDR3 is CASSFGGLTEAFF. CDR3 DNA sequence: TGCGCCAGCAGCTTTGGGGGCCTCACTGAAGCTTTCTTT.

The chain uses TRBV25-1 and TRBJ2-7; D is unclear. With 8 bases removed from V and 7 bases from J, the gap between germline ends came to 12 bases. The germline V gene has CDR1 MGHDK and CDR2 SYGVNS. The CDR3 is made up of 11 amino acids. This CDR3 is CASEIADEQYF. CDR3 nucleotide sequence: TGTGCCAGCGAGATCGCGGATGAGCAGTACTTC.

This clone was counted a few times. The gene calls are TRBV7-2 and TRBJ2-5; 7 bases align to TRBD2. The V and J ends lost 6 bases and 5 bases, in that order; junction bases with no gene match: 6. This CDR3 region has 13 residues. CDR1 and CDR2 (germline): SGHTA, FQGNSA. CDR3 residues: CASRPGLLETQYF. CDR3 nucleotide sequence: TGTGCCAGCAGACCGGGACTATTGGAGACCCAGTACTTC.

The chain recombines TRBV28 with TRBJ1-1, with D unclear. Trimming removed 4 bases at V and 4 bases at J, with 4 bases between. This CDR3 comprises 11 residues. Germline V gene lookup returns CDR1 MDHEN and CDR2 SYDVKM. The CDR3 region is CASSSITEAFF. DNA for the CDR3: TGTGCCAGCAGTTCCATCACTGAAGCTTTCTTT.

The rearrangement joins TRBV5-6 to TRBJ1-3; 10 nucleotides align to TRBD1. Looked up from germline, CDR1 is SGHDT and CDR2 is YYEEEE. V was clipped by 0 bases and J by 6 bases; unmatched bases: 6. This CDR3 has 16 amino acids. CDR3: CASSLVAGQGLNTIYF. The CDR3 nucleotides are TGTGCCAGCAGCTTGGTCGCGGGACAGGGGTTAAACACCATATATTTT. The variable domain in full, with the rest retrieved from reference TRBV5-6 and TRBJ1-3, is DAGVTQSPTHLIKTRGQQVTLRCSPKSGHDTVSWYQQALGQGPQFIFQYYEEEERQRGNFPDRFSGHQFPNYSSELNVNALLLGDSALYLCASSLVAGQGLNTIYFGEGSWLTVV.

For the CDR3, the DNA is TGTGCCAGCAGCCAAGATTTACGGGAGGGGACCCAGTACTTC. It codes for CASSQDLREGTQYF. V and J are TRBV4-2 and TRBJ2-5, with 8 bases that match TRBD2. V lost 0 bases to trimming and J lost 7 bases; unmatched junction nucleotides: 4. The CDR3 is 14 amino acids. Germline CDR1 and CDR2: LGHNA and YNFKEQ.

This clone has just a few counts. CDR3 bases: TGTGCCGCGGGACAGGACAATCAGCCCCAGCATTTT. This encodes CAAGQDNQPQHF. This chain links TRBV30 with TRBJ1-5; 8 nucleotides line up with TRBD1. Germline V gene lookup returns CDR1 GTSNPN and CDR2 SVGIG (reference sequence). The CDR3 contains 12 residues. Trimming at V came to 8 bases and at J to 3 bases, leaving 3 bases not matched to a gene.

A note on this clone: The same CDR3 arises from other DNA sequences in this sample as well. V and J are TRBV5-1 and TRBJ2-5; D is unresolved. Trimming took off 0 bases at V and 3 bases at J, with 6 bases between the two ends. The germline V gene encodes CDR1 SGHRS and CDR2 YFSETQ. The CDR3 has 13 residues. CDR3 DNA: TGCGCCAGCAGCTTGGCCCCAAAAGAGACCCAGTACTTC. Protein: CASSLAPKETQYF.

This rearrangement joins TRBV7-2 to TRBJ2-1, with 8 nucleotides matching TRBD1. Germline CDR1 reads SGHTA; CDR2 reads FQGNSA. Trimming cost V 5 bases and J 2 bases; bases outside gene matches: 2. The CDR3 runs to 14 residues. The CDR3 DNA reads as TGTGCCAGCAGCCCGGGACAGGCCTACAATGAGCAGTTCTTC. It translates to CASSPGQAYNEQFF. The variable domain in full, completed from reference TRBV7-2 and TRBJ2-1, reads GAGVSQSPSNKVTEKGKDVELRCDPISGHTALYWYRQSLGQGLEFLIYFQGNSAPDKSGLPSDRFSAERTGGSVSTLTIQRTQQEDSAVYLCASSPGQAYNEQFFGPGTRLTVL.

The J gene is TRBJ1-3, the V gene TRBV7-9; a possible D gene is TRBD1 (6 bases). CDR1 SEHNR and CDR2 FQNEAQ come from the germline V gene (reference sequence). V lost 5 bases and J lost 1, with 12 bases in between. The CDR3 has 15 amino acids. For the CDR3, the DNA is TGTGCCAGCAGCCCGAGGGACACGTCTGGAAACACCATATATTTT. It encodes CASSPRDTSGNTIYF.

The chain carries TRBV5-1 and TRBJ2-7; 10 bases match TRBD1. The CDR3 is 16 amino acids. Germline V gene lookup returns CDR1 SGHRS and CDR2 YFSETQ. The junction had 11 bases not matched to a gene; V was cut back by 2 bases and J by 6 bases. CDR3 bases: TGCGCCAGCAGCTTAACGGCCGGGACAGGGGTCGGCGAGCAGTACTTC. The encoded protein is CASSLTAGTGVGEQYF.

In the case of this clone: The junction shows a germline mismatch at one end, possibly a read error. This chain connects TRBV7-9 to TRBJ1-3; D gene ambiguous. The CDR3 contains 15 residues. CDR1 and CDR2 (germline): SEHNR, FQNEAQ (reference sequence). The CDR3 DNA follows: TGTTCCAGCAGCCCCACAAGAAGCTCTGGAAACACCATATATTTT. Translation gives CSSSPTRSSGNTIYF.

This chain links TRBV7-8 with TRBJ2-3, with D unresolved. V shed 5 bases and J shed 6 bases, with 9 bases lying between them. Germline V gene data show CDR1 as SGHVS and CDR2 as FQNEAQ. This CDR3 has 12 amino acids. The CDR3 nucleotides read TGTGCCAGCAGCGGCCGACTGGATACGCAGTATTTT. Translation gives CASSGRLDTQYF. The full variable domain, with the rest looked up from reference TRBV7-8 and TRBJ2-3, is GAGVSQSPRYKVAKRGQDVALRCDPISGHVSLFWYQQALGQGPEFLTYFQNEAQLDKSGLPSDRFFAERPEGSVSTLKIQRTQQEDSAVYLCASSGRLDTQYFGPGTRLTVL.

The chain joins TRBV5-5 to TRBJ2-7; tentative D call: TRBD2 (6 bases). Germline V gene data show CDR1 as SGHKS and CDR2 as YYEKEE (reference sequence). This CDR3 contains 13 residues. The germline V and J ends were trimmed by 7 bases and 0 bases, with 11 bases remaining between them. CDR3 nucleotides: TGTGCCAGCCTCCGGAGGGGCTCCTACGAGCAGTACTTC. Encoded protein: CASLRRGSYEQYF. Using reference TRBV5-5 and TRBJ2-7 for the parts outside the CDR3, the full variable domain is DAGVTQSPTHLIKTRGQQVTLRCSPISGHKSVSWYQQVLGQGPQFIFQYYEKEERGRGNFPDRFSARQFPNYSSELNVNALLLGDSALYLCASLRRGSYEQYFGPGTRLTVT.

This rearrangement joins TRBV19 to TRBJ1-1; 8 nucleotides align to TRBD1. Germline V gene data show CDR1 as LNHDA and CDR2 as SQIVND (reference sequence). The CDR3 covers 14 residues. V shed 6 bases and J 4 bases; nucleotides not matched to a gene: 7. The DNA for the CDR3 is TGTGCCAGTAGAACGGACAGGGCAAGCACTGAAGCTTTCTTT. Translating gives CASRTDRASTEAFF.

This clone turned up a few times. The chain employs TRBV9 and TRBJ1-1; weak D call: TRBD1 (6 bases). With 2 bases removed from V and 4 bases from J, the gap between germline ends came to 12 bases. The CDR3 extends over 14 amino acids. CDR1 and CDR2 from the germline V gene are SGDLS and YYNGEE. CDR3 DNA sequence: TGTGCCAGCAGCGTCGCAGGGGATGGCACTGAAGCTTTCTTT. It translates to CASSVAGDGTEAFF.

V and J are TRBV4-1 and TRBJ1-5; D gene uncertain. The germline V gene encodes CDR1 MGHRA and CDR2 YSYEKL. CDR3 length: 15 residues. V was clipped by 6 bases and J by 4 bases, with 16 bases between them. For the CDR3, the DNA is TGCGCCAGCAGAAAGACGGCCGAGGGAAATCAGCCCCAGCATTTT. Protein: CASRKTAEGNQPQHF.